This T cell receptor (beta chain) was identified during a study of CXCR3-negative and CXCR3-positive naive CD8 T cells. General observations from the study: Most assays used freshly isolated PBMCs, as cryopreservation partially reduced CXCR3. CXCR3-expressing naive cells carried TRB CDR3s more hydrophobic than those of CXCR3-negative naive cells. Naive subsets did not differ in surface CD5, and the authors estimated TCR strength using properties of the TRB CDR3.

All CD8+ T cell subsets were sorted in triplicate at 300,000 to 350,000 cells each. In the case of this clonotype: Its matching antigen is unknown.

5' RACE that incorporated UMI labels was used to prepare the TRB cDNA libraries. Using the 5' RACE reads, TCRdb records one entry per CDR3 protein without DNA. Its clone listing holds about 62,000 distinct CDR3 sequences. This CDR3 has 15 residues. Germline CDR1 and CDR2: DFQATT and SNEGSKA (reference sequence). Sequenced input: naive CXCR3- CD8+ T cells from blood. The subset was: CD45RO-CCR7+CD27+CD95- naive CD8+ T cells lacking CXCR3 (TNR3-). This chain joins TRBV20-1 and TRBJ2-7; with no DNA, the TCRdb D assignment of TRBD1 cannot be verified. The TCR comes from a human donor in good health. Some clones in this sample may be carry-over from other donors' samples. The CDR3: CSCGDPMWGTYEQYF.